Presented here are 19 T cell receptor beta chains from one specimen sequenced in a study of T cell clonality in common variable immunodeficiency. Repertoires were generated with immunoSEQ multiplex PCR, while TCRdb's copy carries only in-frame clones and drops some. The sample has under 35,000 clones, none seen only once. The specimen was peripheral blood mononuclear cells. The receptors were gathered from a person aged 18 to 70 in good health.

This clone showed up many times. The read ends 3 residues shy of where the CDR3 ends; the end is completed using the germline J gene. This chain links TRBV7-2 with TRBJ1-1; D is undetermined. Germline values: CDR1 SGHTA, CDR2 FQGNSA. This CDR3 region has 12 residues. V was shortened by 5 bases and J by 1 base, with 5 bases between the two germline ends. The CDR3 reads CASSPRNTEAFF. The DNA read from the CDR3 is TGTGCCAGCAGCCCCAGGAACACTGAA.

In this sample, this clone turned up many times. The read gets to within 3 residues of the CDR3 end, and the germline J gene fills in the rest. V is TRBV10-1 and J is TRBJ2-2; no definite D call. The length of the CDR3 is 16 residues. The ends were cut back, 0 bases at V and 5 bases at J, with 13 bases in the middle. The germline V gene encodes CDR1 WNHNN and CDR2 SYGVQD (reference sequence). CDR3 residues: CASSESFGRETGELFF. The CDR3 bases that were read are TGCGCCAGCAGTGAGTCGTTTGGGCGAGAGACCGGGGAG.

This clone was counted ten times or more. Read data end 3 residues before the CDR3 end; the end is taken from the germline J gene. The chain links TRBV7-9 to TRBJ1-1; D unclear. Between the trimmed V and J ends, which lost 5 bases and 0 bases, there was a span of 13 bases. Germline CDR1 reads SEHNR; CDR2 reads FQNEAQ (reference sequence). This CDR3 contains 15 residues. CDR3 residues: CASSINYPVNTEAFF. The part of the CDR3 DNA that was read is TGTGCCAGCAGCATCAACTATCCCGTGAACACTGAA.

This clone was seen repeatedly, ten times or more. The read gets to within 3 residues of the CDR3 end, and the germline J gene fills in the rest. The chain is built from TRBV20-1 and TRBJ2-5, with 7 bases fitting TRBD1. CDR3 size: 13 residues. Germline-derived CDR1 and CDR2 are DFQATT and SNEGSKA (reference sequence). J gave up 4 bases and V 6 bases, and 8 bases lay outside the gene matches. CDR3 DNA, as far as it was read: TGCAGTGCCCTGAGGACAGGTCGAGAGACC. This sequence encodes CSALRTGRET. The full CDR3 sequence reads CSALRTGRETQYF.

The table lists this clone with a few counts. The sequence runs out 3 residues before the end of the CDR3; the remainder is reconstructed from the germline J gene. The chain has TRBV5-1 and TRBJ2-6; D possibly corresponds to TRBD1 (5 bases). The germline V gene encodes CDR1 SGHRS and CDR2 YFSETQ. The ends were cut back, 4 bases at V and 0 bases at J, with 8 bases in the middle. The CDR3 has 15 amino acids. The chain's CDR3 is CASSPTVSGANVLTF. The CDR3 bases that were read are TGCGCCAGCAGCCCGACAGTCTCTGGGGCCAACGTC.

The sample holds a few counts of this clone. With a much larger clone just one base away, this may be a read error. With the read ending 3 residues before the CDR3 end, the germline J gene is used to fill in that end. The rearrangement uses TRBV7-2 and TRBJ2-3, with 9 bases lining up with TRBD1. Per the germline V gene, CDR1 is SGHTA and CDR2 is FQGNSA. The CDR3 length is 15 residues. The CDR3 is CASSLGGQGYQPQYF. The covered CDR3 bases are TGTGCCAGCAGCTTAGGGGGACAGGGATATCAGCCG. Using reference TRBV7-2 and TRBJ2-3 for the parts outside the CDR3, the full variable domain is GAGVSQSPSNKVTEKGKDVELRCDPISGHTALYWYRQSLGQGLEFLIYFQGNSAPDKSGLPSDRFSAERTGGSVSTLTIQRTQQEDSAVYLCASSLGGQGYQPQYFGPGTRLTVL.

This clone was seen repeatedly, ten times or more. The sequenced fragment ends 3 residues before the CDR3 boundary, so the rest is inferred from the germline J gene. This rearrangement joins TRBV20-1 to TRBJ1-5, with a possible D match to TRBD1 (5 bases). Trimming left V 0 bases short and J 1 base short, with 13 bases between. The CDR3 runs 16 residues. In germline, CDR1 is DFQATT, CDR2 SNEGSKA (reference sequence). This CDR3 reads CSARDGGVRSNQPQHF. The CDR3 bases that were read are TGCAGTGCTAGAGATGGGGGGGTTAGGAGCAATCAGCCC.

Many counts were recorded for this clone. The read comes to an end 3 residues before the CDR3 does, leaving the germline J gene to fill in the end. This chain connects TRBV7-3 to TRBJ1-2; TRBD1 agrees at 10 bases. CDR1 is SGHTA and CDR2 is FQGTGA in the germline V gene. The CDR3 runs to 13 residues. The CDR3 is CASSPGQGGGYTF. Partial CDR3 DNA: TGTGCCAGCAGCCCAGGACAGGGGGGAGGC.

This clone was seen at least ten times. The read ends 3 residues early relative to the CDR3; the germline J gene fills the gap. This chain joins TRBV7-9 and TRBJ1-2, with TRBD1 matching over 7 bases. CDR1 is SEHNR, CDR2 FQNEAQ, per germline (reference sequence). There are 13 residues in the CDR3. The CDR3 here is CASSYLTGPGYTF. The DNA read from the CDR3 is TGTGCCAGCAGCTACCTGACAGGGCCGGGC.

This clone was picked up many times. The read gets to within 3 residues of the CDR3 end, and the germline J gene fills in the rest. The genes are TRBV6-1 and TRBJ1-1; unclear D gene. Per the germline V gene, CDR1 is MNHNS and CDR2 is SASEGT. The CDR3 has 13 amino acids. V dropped 2 bases and J dropped 6 bases, with 10 bases sitting between them. The covered CDR3 bases are TGTGCCAGCAGTGAATTTCGGGGTGCTGAA. Its translation: CASSEFRGAE. The full CDR3 protein is CASSEFRGAEAFF.

This clone was counted ten times or more. The read stops 3 residues short of the end of the CDR3; the missing end is completed from the germline J gene. The J gene is TRBJ2-3, the V gene TRBV2; D perhaps matches TRBD1 (6 bases). This CDR3 has 15 amino acids. Trimming took 5 bases from V and 1 from J, leaving 13 bases between them. Germline loops: CDR1 SNHLY, CDR2 FYNNEI. The CDR3 protein is CASSRRQAGTDTQYF. Incomplete CDR3 DNA: TGTGCCAGCAGTCGTAGACAGGCCGGCACAGATACG. Based on the CDR3 plus reference TRBV2 and TRBJ2-3, the full variable domain is EPEVTQTPSHQVTQMGQEVILRCVPISNHLYFYWYRQILGQKVEFLVSFYNNEISEKSEIFDDQFSVERPDGSNFTLKIRSTKLEDSAMYFCASSRRQAGTDTQYFGPGTRLTVL.

Many counts were recorded for this clone. The CDR3 end lies 3 residues beyond the end of the read and is filled in from the germline J gene. This chain links TRBV7-9 with TRBJ2-5; possible D gene TRBD1, 5 bases. CDR1 is SEHNR, CDR2 FQNEAQ, per germline (reference sequence). V lost 5 bases, J lost 4 bases, and 17 bases lay in between. CDR3 length: 15 amino acids. Here the CDR3 reads CASSTRRESGETQYF. Incomplete CDR3 DNA: TGTGCCAGCAGCACCCGCAGGGAATCGGGAGAGACC.

About this clone: The CDR3 goes on 3 residues after the read ends, and that part is filled in from the germline J gene. The chain combines TRBV7-2 with TRBJ1-2; no reliable D call. Per the germline V gene, CDR1 is SGHTA and CDR2 is FQGNSA. CDR3 length: 13 amino acids. The sequenced CDR3 bases are TGTGCCAGCAGCCGAGTAGAGGGCTTTAAC. Residues: CASSRVEGFN. The entire CDR3 is CASSRVEGFNYTF. The complete variable domain, with remaining parts taken from reference TRBV7-2 and TRBJ1-2, reads GAGVSQSPSNKVTEKGKDVELRCDPISGHTALYWYRQSLGQGLEFLIYFQGNSAPDKSGLPSDRFSAERTGGSVSTLTIQRTQQEDSAVYLCASSRVEGFNYTFGSGTRLTVV.

This clone was recorded many times. The CDR3 is cut off 3 residues early in the read; its end comes from the germline J gene. The chain uses TRBV5-1 and TRBJ2-3; possibly TRBD1 for D (6 bases). Germline V lookup: CDR1 SGHRS, CDR2 YFSETQ. Trimming took 0 bases from V and 2 from J, leaving 16 bases between them. The CDR3 loop spans 17 amino acids. The CDR3 sequence: CASSLGGGPVITDTQYF. The DNA read from the CDR3 is TGCGCCAGCAGCTTGGGAGGGGGACCGGTAATCACAGATACG.

This clone was counted many times. The sequence runs out 3 residues before the end of the CDR3; the remainder is reconstructed from the germline J gene. The rearrangement joins TRBV7-9 to TRBJ1-4; 9 bases fit TRBD1. The CDR3 spans 14 residues. With 1 base clipped from V and 8 bases from J, the junction kept 2 bases outside the gene matches. Germline CDR1 reads SEHNR; CDR2 reads FQNEAQ (reference sequence). CDR3 DNA, as far as it was read: TGTGCCAGCAGCTTAGTGGGGACAGGGGAAAAA. Translating it yields CASSLVGTGEK. The whole CDR3 is CASSLVGTGEKLFF.

This clone was observed at least ten times. The DNA ends 3 residues before the CDR3 does, and the rest of the CDR3 is filled in from the germline J gene. The chain combines TRBV5-6 with TRBJ1-2, with 9 bases that match TRBD1. From germline, CDR1 is SGHDT and CDR2 YYEEEE. V was clipped by 2 bases and J by 7 bases; unmatched bases: 9. The CDR3 contains 15 residues. The CDR3 protein is CASSLQGAPLFGYTF. The sequenced CDR3 bases are TGTGCCAGCAGCTTACAGGGGGCGCCGCTTTTTGGC.

This clone showed up many times. The CDR3 extends 3 residues past the end of the read, so its final part is completed from the germline J gene. This same CDR3 is encoded by further DNA sequences in the sample. J is TRBJ1-2 and V is TRBV12-3 or TRBV12-4, with D tentatively TRBD1 (5 bases). V lost 5 bases and J 4 bases, leaving 14 bases between the germline ends. CDR3 length: 14 amino acids. CDR3 protein: CASSMTTTVYGYTF. The CDR3 DNA, read in part, is TGTGCCAGCAGTATGACAACGACAGTCTATGGC.

This clone was observed at least ten times. Read sequence stops 3 residues before the CDR3 end, and the germline J gene provides the missing end. This chain connects TRBV20-1 to TRBJ2-1; 9 bases map to TRBD2. This CDR3 has 15 amino acids. Germline lookup yields CDR1 DFQATT and CDR2 SNEGSKA (reference sequence). J was trimmed by 3 bases and V by 5 bases; bases with no gene match: 8. The CDR3 sequence is CSAVSGSESYNEQFF. The part of the CDR3 DNA that was read is TGCAGTGCTGTTAGCGGGAGTGAGAGCTACAATGAG.

Many counts were recorded for this clone. The read falls 3 residues short of the CDR3 end, and the missing part is taken from the germline J gene. The genes are TRBV6-2 or TRBV6-3 and TRBJ1-2; 8 bases are a match to TRBD1. CDR1 and CDR2 (germline): MNHEY, SVGEGT. CDR3 size: 14 residues. Trimming cost V 4 bases and J 0 bases; bases outside gene matches: 1. CDR3: CASSLTGANYGYTF. The CDR3 bases that were read are TGTGCCAGCAGTTTGACAGGGGCTAACTATGGC.